This T cell receptor beta chain was captured in a study of beta chain features in type 1 diabetes. Study findings and constraints: Unsettled here was the matter of whether HLA type influences TCRB rearrangement. There was a possibility that cDNA sequencing over-represented cells with high TCR expression. Shortening of TCRB CDR3s, moderate but significant, appeared in all four CD4+ subsets of Type 1 diabetes patients.

Trimming removed 6 bases from V and 4 bases from J, with 22 bases in between. CDR1 KGHSH and CDR2 LQKENI come from the germline V gene. This CDR3 has 17 residues. To note about this clone: What it binds is unknown.

The sequenced template was cDNA made from the entire isolated RNA. This table comes from immunoSEQ multiplex PCR, and its TCRdb copy is limited to in-frame clones, with some not included. The repertoire holds approximately 150,000 clones, with about 9.1% as singletons. The chain uses TRBV18 and TRBJ1-5; weak D call: TRBD1 (5 bases). This sequence originates from a woman aged 40 to 50 in good health. Input material: central memory CD4+ T cells from blood. CDR3 sequence: CASSLSGSRAGNQPQHF. The CDR3, as DNA: TGTGCCAGCTCCCTTTCCGGCTCCAGGGCAGGGAATCAGCCCCAGCATTTT.